These 12 T cell receptor beta chains share one sample of origin, sequenced in a study of graft-versus-host responses after intestinal transplantation. These receptors' targets are unknown. The method was immunoSEQ multiplex PCR; TCRdb's version includes in-frame clones alone and lacks a portion of them. The sample yields about 99,000 clones, less than 90% seen once. This specimen consisted of unstimulated CD4+ T cells sorted from spleen or lymph node cells, obtained before intestinal transplant. The receptors here all came from a human donor who received an intestinal transplant.

This sequence joins TRBV5-1 and TRBJ2-1; D may correspond to TRBD1 or TRBD2 (6 bases each). Trimming took 4 bases from V and 7 from J, leaving 21 bases between them. CDR3 length: 16 amino acids. Germline assignment: CDR1 SGHRS and CDR2 YFSETQ. The CDR3 nucleotides read TGCGCCAGCAGCATAGCGGACAGCCCGACCTTGAATGAGCAGTTCTTC. Translation gives CASSIADSPTLNEQFF.

The chain joins TRBV6-5 to TRBJ1-2, with 9 bases fitting TRBD1. Looked up from germline, CDR1 is MNHEY and CDR2 is SVGAGI. This CDR3 comprises 14 residues. Germline trimming cut 6 bases from V and 0 bases from J; bases unmatched to any gene: 2. DNA of the CDR3: TGTGCCAGCAGCCACAGGGGGCCTAACTATGGCTACACCTTC. This codes for CASSHRGPNYGYTF.

The chain couples TRBV4-1 to TRBJ1-5; 7 bases are a match to TRBD1. The CDR3 is made up of 16 amino acids. V was pared by 3 bases and J by 4 bases, with 9 bases of the junction left unmatched. CDR1 and CDR2 (germline): MGHRA, YSYEKL. The CDR3 DNA reads TGCGCCAGCAGCCAGAGAACGACAGGGTTTAATCAGCCCCAGCATTTT. It yields the protein CASSQRTTGFNQPQHF.

V is TRBV19 and J is TRBJ1-5, with 10 positions matching TRBD1. There are 14 residues in the CDR3. The germline V gene encodes CDR1 LNHDA and CDR2 SQIVND (reference sequence). The J segment lost 7 bases and the V segment lost 2 bases, leaving 2 bases of the junction unmatched. The DNA of the CDR3 is TGTGCCAGTAGTATATTGGGACAGGGGCAGCCCCAGCATTTT. Amino acids: CASSILGQGQPQHF. The entire variable domain, with the rest obtained from reference TRBV19 and TRBJ1-5, is as follows: DGGITQSPKYLFRKEGQNVTLSCEQNLNHDAMYWYRQDPGQGLRLIYYSQIVNDFQKGDIAEGYSVSREKKESFPLTVTSAQKNPTAFYLCASSILGQGQPQHFGDGTRLSIL.

The CDR3 loop reads CASSSLYGGKTEAFF. The CDR3 bases are TGTGCCAGCAGTTCCCTATATGGGGGTAAAACTGAAGCTTTCTTT. V usage is TRBV6-5 and J usage is TRBJ1-1, with a weak D call TRBD1 (5 bases). The CDR3 sequence is 15 residues long. Deletions cut 4 bases from V and 5 bases from J, with 17 bases between. The germline V gene has CDR1 MNHEY and CDR2 SVGAGI.

This clone came up a few times. The rearrangement links TRBV6-1 to TRBJ1-3, with D maybe TRBD1 (6 bases). Germline CDR1 and CDR2: MNHNS and SASEGT. The CDR3 contains 14 residues. Trimming pared 7 bases from V and 3 bases from J, leaving 13 bases between. The CDR3: CASIWGQVGNTIYF. CDR3 nucleotide sequence: TGTGCCAGCATTTGGGGACAAGTTGGAAACACCATATATTTT.

V is TRBV5-1 and J is TRBJ1-2; perhaps TRBD1 as D (5 bases). The CDR3 is made up of 14 amino acids. Trimming cost V 7 bases and J 2 bases, with 15 bases left between them. The germline gives CDR1 SGHRS, CDR2 YFSETQ. The CDR3 DNA is TGCGCCAGCCGCAGCAGGGTTGGCAACTATGGCTACACCTTC. Protein sequence: CASRSRVGNYGYTF.

The sample holds a few counts of this clone. This chain's CDR3 is CASSYDSAASTDTQYF. The CDR3 bases are TGTGCCAGCAGTTACGACTCGGCGGCAAGCACAGATACGCAGTATTTT. The chain employs TRBV6-5 and TRBJ2-3; D gene ambiguous. The germline V gene has CDR1 MNHEY and CDR2 SVGAGI. The CDR3 is 16 residues long. V was pared by 2 bases and J by 0 bases, with 12 bases between.

The CDR3 DNA is TGCGCCAGCAGCCCCCTGACAGGGCCGACGGAGACCCAGTACTTC. Translation: CASSPLTGPTETQYF. This chain links TRBV5-1 with TRBJ2-5; 7 bases line up with TRBD1. The CDR3 is 15 residues long. The junction had 11 bases not matched to a gene; V was cut back by 4 bases and J by 5 bases. Germline-derived CDR1 and CDR2 are SGHRS and YFSETQ.

The V call is TRBV6-5, the J call TRBJ1-1; D call uncertain. The CDR3 totals 14 residues. CDR1 and CDR2 (germline): MNHEY, SVGAGI. The V end was cut by 2 bases, the J end by 1 base, with 8 bases between. The CDR3 nucleotides read TGTGCCAGCAGTTACGATAGACAGAACACTGAAGCTTTCTTT. It translates to CASSYDRQNTEAFF.

The rearrangement uses TRBV6-1 and TRBJ1-6; the D is unclear. V shed 7 bases and J shed 0 bases, with 7 bases lying between them. The germline V gene has CDR1 MNHNS and CDR2 SASEGT. The CDR3 has 14 residues. CDR3 bases: TGTGCCAGCATGGAGGGCTCCTATAATTCACCCCTCCACTTT. Its protein product is CASMEGSYNSPLHF.

V gene TRBV5-1 combines with J gene TRBJ2-1; TRBD2 matches at 10 bases. Germline V gene lookup returns CDR1 SGHRS and CDR2 YFSETQ. J lost 6 bases, V lost 0 bases, and 3 bases had no gene match. The CDR3 spans 15 residues. Here the CDR3 DNA reads TGCGCCAGCAGCTTGGCACTAGCGGGAATCAATGAGCAGTTCTTC. This encodes CASSLALAGINEQFF.